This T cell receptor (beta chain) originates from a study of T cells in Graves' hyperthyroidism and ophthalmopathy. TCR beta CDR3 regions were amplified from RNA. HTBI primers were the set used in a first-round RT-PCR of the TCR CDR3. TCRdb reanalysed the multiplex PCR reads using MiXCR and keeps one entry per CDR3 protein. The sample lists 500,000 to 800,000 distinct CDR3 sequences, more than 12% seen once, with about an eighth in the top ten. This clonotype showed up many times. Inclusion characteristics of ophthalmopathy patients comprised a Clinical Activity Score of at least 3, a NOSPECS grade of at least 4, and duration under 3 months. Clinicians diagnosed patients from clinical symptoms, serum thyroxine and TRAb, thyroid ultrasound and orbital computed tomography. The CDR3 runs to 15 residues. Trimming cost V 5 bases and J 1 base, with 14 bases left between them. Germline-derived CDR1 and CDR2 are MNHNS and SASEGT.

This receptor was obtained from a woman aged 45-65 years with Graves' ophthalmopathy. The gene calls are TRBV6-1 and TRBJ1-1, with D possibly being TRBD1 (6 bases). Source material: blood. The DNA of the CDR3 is TGTGCCAGCAGTTCATTGGACAGTACGAACACTGAAGCTTTCTTT. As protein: CASSSLDSTNTEAFF.